The clone carrying this T cell receptor beta chain was counted once. The antigen is unknown. The record originates from a study of OX40 agonist ivuxolimab in advanced cancers. The study's findings and limits: At 0.1 to 3.0 mg/kg, CD4+ and CD8+ blood T cells expanded clonally by week 6.

Assay: immunoSEQ multiplex PCR; the TCRdb copy retains only in-frame clones and omits some. The repertoire holds about 80,000 clones, with around 90% as singletons. The CDR3 sequence is 11 residues long. The V end was cut by 3 bases, the J end by 7 bases, with 10 bases between. From germline, CDR1 is DFQATT and CDR2 SNEGSKA (reference sequence). The source was CD4+ or CD8+ T cells sorted from blood, collected in a trial of the OX40 agonist ivuxolimab. This sequence was found in an adult with an advanced solid tumor such as melanoma, head and neck, liver or kidney cancer. The chain employs TRBV20-1 and TRBJ2-7; D remains unclear. The CDR3 sequence: CSARYTREQYF. DNA for the CDR3: TGCAGTGCTAGGTATACGAGGGAGCAGTACTTC.